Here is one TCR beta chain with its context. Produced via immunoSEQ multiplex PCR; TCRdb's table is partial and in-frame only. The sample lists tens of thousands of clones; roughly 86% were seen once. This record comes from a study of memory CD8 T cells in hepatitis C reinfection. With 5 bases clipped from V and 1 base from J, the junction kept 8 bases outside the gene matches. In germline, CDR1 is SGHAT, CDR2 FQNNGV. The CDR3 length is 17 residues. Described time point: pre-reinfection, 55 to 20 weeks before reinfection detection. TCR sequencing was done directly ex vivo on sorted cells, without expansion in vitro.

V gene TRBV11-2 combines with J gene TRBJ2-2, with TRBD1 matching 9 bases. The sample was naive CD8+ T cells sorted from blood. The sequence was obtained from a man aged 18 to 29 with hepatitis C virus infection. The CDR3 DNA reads TGTGCCAGCAGCCCGGATCGGGACAGGGTGAACACCGGGGAGCTGTTTTTT. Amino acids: CASSPDRDRVNTGELFF.